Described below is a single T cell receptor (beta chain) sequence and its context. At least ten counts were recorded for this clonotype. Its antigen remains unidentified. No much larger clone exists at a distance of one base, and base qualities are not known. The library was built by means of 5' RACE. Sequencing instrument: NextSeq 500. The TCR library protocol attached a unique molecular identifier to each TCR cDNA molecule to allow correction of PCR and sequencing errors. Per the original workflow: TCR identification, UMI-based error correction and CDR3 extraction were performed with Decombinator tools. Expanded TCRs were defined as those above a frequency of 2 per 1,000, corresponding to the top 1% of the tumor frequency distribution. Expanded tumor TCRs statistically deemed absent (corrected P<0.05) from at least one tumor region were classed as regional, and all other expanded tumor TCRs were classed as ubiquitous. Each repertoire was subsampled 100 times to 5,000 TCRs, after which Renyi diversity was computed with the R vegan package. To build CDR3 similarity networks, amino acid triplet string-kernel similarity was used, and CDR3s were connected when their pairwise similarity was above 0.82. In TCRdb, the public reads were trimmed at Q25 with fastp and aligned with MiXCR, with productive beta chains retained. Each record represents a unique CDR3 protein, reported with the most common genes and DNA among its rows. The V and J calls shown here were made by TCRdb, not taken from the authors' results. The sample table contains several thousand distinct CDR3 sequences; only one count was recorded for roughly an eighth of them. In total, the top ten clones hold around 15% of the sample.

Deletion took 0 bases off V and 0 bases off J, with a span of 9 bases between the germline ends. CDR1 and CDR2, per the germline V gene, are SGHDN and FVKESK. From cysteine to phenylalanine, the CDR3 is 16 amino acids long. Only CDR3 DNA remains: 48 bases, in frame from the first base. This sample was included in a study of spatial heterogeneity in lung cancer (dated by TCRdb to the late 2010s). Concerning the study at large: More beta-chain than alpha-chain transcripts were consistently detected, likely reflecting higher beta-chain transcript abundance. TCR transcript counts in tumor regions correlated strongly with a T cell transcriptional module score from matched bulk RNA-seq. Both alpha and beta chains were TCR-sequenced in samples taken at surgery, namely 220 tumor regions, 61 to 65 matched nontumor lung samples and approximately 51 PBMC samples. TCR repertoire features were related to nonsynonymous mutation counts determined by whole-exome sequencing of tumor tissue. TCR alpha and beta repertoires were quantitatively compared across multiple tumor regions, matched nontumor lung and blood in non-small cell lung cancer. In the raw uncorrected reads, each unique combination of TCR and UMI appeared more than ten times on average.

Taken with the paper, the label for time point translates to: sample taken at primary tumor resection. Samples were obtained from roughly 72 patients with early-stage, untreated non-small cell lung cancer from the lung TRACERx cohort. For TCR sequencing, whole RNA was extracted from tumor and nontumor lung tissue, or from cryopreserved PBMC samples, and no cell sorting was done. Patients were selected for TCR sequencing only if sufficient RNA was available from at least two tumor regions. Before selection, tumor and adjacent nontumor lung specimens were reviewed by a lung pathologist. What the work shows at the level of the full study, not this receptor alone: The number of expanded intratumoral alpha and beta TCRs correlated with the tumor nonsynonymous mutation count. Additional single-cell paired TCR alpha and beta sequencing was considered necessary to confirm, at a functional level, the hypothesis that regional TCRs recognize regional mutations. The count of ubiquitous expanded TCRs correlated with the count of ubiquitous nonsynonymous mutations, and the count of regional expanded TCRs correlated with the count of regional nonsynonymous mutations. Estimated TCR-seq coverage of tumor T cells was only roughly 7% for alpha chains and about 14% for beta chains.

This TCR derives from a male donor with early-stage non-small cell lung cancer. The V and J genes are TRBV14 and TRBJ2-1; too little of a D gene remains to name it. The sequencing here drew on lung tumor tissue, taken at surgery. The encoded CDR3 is CASSQDNYPSYNEQFF. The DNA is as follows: TGTGCCAGCAGCCAAGATAACTACCCCTCCTACAATGAGCAGTTCTTC.